The present entry profiles one TCR beta chain with its context. Antigen unknown. The data are from a study of CD8 T cells in Susac syndrome. J was trimmed by 5 bases and V by 4 bases; bases with no gene match: 13. The CDR3 consists of 16 residues. The germline CDR1 and CDR2 sequences are SGDLS and YYNGEE. RNA totalling roughly 0.5 to 1 ug underwent reverse transcription with random hexamers. Amplification of TCR beta CDR3 across 54 Vbeta and 13 Jbeta was performed with immunoSEQ multiplex PCR. Each CDR3 protein gets one entry after TCRdb re-called the immunoSEQ multiplex PCR reads with MiXCR. The table records approximately 140,000 distinct CDR3 sequences, around 95% of them present only once. Whole-study results and caveats: By the study's own acknowledgment, its TCR sequencing and HLA analysis included relatively few individuals.

From blood CD8+ and CD4+ T cells, TCR beta sequences were generated. Treatment-naive patients with stable or active relapsing-remitting disease were the multiple sclerosis controls. V and J are TRBV9 and TRBJ2-5; 8 bases align to TRBD2. This receptor was obtained from a human donor with multiple sclerosis. The sample consisted of CD4+ T cells from PBMCs. This chain's CDR3 is CASSPSPRGAGETQYF. Written as DNA, the CDR3 is TGTGCCAGCAGCCCCTCCCCGCGGGGGGCAGGGGAGACCCAGTACTTC.